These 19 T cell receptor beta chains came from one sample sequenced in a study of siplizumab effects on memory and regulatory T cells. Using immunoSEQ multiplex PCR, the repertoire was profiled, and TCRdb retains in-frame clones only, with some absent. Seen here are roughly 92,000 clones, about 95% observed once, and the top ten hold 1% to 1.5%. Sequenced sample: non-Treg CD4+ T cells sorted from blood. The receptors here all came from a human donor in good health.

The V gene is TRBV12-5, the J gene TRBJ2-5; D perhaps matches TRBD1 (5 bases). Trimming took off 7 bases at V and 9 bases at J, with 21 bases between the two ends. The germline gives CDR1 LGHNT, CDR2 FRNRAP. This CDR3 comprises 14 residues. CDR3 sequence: CASAPNRRLGAQYF. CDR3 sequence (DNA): TGTGCTAGTGCCCCAAACAGGAGACTTGGGGCCCAGTACTTC. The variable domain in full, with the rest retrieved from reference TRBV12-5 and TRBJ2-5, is DARVTQTPRHKVTEMGQEVTMRCQPILGHNTVFWYRQTMMQGLELLAYFRNRAPLDDSGMPKDRFSAEMPDATLATLKIQPSEPRDSAVYFCASAPNRRLGAQYFGPGTRLLVL.

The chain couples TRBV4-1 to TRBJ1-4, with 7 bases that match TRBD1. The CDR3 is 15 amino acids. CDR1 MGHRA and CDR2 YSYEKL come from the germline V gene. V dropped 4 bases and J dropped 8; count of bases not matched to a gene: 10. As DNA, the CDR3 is TGCGCCAGCAGCCGCACAGGGGTGTTGGGCGAAAAACTGTTTTTT. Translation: CASSRTGVLGEKLFF.

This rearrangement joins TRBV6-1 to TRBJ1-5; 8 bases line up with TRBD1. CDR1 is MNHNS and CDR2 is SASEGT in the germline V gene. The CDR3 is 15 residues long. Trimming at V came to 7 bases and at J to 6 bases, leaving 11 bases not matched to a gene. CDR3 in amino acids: CASTTTDRGSQPQHF. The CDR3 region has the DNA TGTGCCAGCACTACGACAGACAGGGGTAGTCAGCCCCAGCATTTT.

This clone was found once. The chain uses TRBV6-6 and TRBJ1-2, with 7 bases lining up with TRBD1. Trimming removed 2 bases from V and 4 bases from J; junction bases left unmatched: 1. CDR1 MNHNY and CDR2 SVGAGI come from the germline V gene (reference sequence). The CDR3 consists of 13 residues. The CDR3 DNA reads TGTGCCAGCAGTTACGGGACAGTCTATGGCTACACCTTC. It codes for CASSYGTVYGYTF.

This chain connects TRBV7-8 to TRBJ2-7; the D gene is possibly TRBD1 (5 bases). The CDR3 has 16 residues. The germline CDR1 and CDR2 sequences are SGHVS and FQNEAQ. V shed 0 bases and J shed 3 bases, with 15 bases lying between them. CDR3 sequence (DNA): TGTGCCAGCAGCTTAGCGCCCCAGGGTTTGAGCTACGAGCAGTACTTC. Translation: CASSLAPQGLSYEQYF.

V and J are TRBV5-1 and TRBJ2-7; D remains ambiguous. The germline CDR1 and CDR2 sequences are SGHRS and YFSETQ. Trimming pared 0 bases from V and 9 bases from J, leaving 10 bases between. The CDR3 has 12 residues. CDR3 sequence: CASSLDQKGQYF. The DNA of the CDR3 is TGCGCCAGCAGCTTGGATCAAAAAGGGCAGTACTTC.

The CDR3: CSALNYYGYTF. CDR3 bases: TGCAGTGCTCTGAACTATTATGGCTACACCTTC. This rearrangement joins TRBV20-1 to TRBJ1-2; D not resolved. The CDR3 has 11 residues. Trimming stripped 5 bases from V and 5 bases from J, with 9 bases between. The germline V gene has CDR1 DFQATT and CDR2 SNEGSKA (reference sequence).

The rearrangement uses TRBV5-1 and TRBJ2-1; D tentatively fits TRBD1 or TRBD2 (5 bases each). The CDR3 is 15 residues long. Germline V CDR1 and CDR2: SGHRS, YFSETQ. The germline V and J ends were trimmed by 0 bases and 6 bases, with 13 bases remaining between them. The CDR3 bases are TGCGCCAGCAGCTTGGAGGGACCACGAACCAATGAGCAGTTCTTC. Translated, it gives CASSLEGPRTNEQFF.

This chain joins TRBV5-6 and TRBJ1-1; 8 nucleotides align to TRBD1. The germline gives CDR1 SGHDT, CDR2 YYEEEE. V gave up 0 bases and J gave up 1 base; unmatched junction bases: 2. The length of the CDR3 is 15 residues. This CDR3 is CASSLAGGWNTEAFF. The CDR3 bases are TGTGCCAGCAGCTTGGCAGGGGGCTGGAACACTGAAGCTTTCTTT.

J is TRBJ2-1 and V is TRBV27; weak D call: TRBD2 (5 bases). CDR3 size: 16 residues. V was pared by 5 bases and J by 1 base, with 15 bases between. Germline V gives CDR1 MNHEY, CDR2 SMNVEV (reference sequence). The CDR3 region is CASSPVAWESYNEQFF. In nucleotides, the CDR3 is TGTGCCAGCAGTCCAGTTGCGTGGGAGTCCTACAATGAGCAGTTCTTC.

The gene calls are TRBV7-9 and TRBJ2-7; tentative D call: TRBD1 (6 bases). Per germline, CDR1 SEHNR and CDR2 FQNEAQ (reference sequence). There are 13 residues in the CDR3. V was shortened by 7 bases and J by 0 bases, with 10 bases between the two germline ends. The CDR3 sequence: CASNRDNSYEQYF. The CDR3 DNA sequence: TGTGCCAGCAACCGGGACAACTCCTACGAGCAGTACTTC. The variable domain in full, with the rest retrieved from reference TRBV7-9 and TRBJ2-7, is DTGVSQNPRHKITKRGQNVTFRCDPISEHNRLYWYRQTLGQGPEFLTYFQNEAQLEKSRLLSDRFSAERPKGSFSTLEIQRTEQGDSAMYLCASNRDNSYEQYFGPGTRLTVT.

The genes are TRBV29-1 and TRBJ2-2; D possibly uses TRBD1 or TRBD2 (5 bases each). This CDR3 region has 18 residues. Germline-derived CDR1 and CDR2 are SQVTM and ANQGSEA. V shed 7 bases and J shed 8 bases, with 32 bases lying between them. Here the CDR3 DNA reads TGCAGCGCTAGGGTGCTCGACAGAGTAAAGGACTCGAGGGGGGAGCTGTTTTTT. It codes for CSARVLDRVKDSRGELFF.

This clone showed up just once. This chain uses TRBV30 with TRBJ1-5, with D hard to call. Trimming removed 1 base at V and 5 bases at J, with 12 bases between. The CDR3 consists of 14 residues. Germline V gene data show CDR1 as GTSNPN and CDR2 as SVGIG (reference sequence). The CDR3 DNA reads TGTGCCTGGAGTGCACAAGCATATTATCAGCCCCAGCATTTT. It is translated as CAWSAQAYYQPQHF.

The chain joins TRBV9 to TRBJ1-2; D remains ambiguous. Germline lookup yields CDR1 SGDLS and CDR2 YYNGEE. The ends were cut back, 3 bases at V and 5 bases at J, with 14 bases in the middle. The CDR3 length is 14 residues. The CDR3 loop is CASSAKTQNYGYTF. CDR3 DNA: TGTGCCAGCAGCGCAAAAACCCAGAATTATGGCTACACCTTC.

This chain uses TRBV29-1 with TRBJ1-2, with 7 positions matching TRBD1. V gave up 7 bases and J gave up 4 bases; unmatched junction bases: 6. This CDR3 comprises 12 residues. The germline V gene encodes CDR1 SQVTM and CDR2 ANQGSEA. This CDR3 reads CSAGQAFYGYTF. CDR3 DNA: TGCAGCGCCGGACAGGCCTTCTATGGCTACACCTTC.

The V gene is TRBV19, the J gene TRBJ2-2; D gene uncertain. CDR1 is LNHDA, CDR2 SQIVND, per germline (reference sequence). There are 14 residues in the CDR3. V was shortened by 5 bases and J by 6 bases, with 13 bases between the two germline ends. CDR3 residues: CASSPSLKAGELFF. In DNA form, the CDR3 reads TGTGCCAGTAGTCCCAGTTTAAAGGCCGGGGAGCTGTTTTTT.

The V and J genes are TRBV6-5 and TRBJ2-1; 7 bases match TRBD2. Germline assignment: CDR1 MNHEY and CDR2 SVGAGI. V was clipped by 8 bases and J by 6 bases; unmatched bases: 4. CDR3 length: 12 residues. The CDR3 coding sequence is TGTGCCAGCTCAGGGAGGGTCAATGAGCAGTTCTTC. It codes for CASSGRVNEQFF.

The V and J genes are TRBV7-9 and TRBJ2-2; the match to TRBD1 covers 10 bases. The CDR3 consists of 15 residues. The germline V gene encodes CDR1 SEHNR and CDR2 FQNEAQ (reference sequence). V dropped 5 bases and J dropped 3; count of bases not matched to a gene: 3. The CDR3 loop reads CASSLDRGDTGELFF. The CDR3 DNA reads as TGTGCCAGCAGCCTGGACAGGGGGGACACCGGGGAGCTGTTTTTT. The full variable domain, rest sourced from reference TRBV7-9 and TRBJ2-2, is DTGVSQNPRHKITKRGQNVTFRCDPISEHNRLYWYRQTLGQGPEFLTYFQNEAQLEKSRLLSDRFSAERPKGSFSTLEIQRTEQGDSAMYLCASSLDRGDTGELFFGEGSRLTVL.

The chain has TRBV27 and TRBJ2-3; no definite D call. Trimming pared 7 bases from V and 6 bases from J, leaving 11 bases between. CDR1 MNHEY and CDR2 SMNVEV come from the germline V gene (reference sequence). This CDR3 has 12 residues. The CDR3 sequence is CASTRGVDTQYF. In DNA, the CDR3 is TGTGCCAGCACCCGCGGCGTGGATACGCAGTATTTT.